The 21 T cell receptor beta chains presented below share a single source sample, sequenced in a study of cytomegalovirus exposure and HLA in healthy donors. The PCR used 60 Vbeta and 13 Jbeta primers. Only in-frame clones appear in the TCRdb table, and some are missing; sequencing was by immunoSEQ multiplex PCR. This sample has some 200,000 clones, with 79% found just once. The sequenced sample was PBMCs. Source of these receptors: a woman aged 45 to 65 in good health and CMV-seronegative.

This rearrangement joins TRBV10-2 to TRBJ2-3; 14 nucleotides line up with TRBD2. The V segment lost 6 bases and the J segment 0 bases; nucleotides outside the gene matches: 8. Germline values: CDR1 WSHSY, CDR2 SAAADI. The CDR3 length is 18 residues. The CDR3 sequence is CASRIGLAGGTSTDTQYF. The CDR3 DNA is TGCGCCAGCAGGATCGGACTAGCGGGGGGTACTAGCACAGATACGCAGTATTTT.

The V gene is TRBV5-1, the J gene TRBJ2-7; 11 bases map to TRBD2. V lost 4 bases to trimming and J lost 2 bases; unmatched junction nucleotides: 11. The CDR3 is 17 residues long. Looked up from germline, CDR1 is SGHRS and CDR2 is YFSETQ. CDR3 bases: TGCGCCAGCAGCCCTGGGGCCGGGACTAGCGGTACCTACGAGCAGTACTTC. Translating gives CASSPGAGTSGTYEQYF.

A single count supports this clone. The chain is built from TRBV2 and TRBJ2-7; 8 bases are a match to TRBD2. This CDR3 is 15 amino acids long. The trim removed 6 bases at V and 4 bases at J, leaving 11 bases unmatched. CDR1 SNHLY and CDR2 FYNNEI come from the germline V gene. The CDR3 DNA follows: TGTGCCAGCAGCGTGTCCGGGACTAGTCCGTACGAGCAGTACTTC. This encodes CASSVSGTSPYEQYF.

V gene TRBV18 combines with J gene TRBJ2-7; no clear D. The germline V gene encodes CDR1 KGHSH and CDR2 LQKENI. With 2 bases removed from V and 5 bases from J, the gap between germline ends came to 10 bases. The CDR3 contains 13 residues. CDR3 sequence (DNA): TGTGCCAGCTCACCATCCCTCCGCGACGAGCAGTACTTC. Amino acids: CASSPSLRDEQYF.

The count of this clone is one. The V and J genes are TRBV4-1 and TRBJ1-5; no definite D call. CDR3 size: 14 residues. Germline assignment: CDR1 MGHRA and CDR2 YSYEKL. The V gene lost 0 bases and the J gene lost 9 bases, with 12 bases spanning the gap. The DNA of the CDR3 is TGCGCCAGCAGCCAAGACGACCCGGACTGGCCCCAGCATTTT. Protein product: CASSQDDPDWPQHF.

The chain joins TRBV7-9 to TRBJ1-1; D possibly corresponds to TRBD1 (5 bases). This CDR3 region has 14 residues. Trimming shortened V by 0 bases and J by 4 bases, and 9 bases separated the two germline ends. Germline values: CDR1 SEHNR, CDR2 FQNEAQ (reference sequence). Here the CDR3 reads CASSLAGGGTEAFF. The CDR3 coding sequence is TGTGCCAGCAGCTTAGCGGGGGGAGGCACTGAAGCTTTCTTT.

The genes are TRBV7-9 and TRBJ2-5; TRBD1 matches 8 bases. The germline V gene has CDR1 SEHNR and CDR2 FQNEAQ (reference sequence). V dropped 4 bases and J dropped 5; count of bases not matched to a gene: 9. CDR3 length equals 15 residues. CDR3 nucleotides: TGTGCCAGCAGCTCAGGGGGCCGGGTGGGGGAGACCCAGTACTTC. This sequence encodes CASSSGGRVGETQYF. The complete variable domain, with remaining parts taken from reference TRBV7-9 and TRBJ2-5, reads DTGVSQNPRHKITKRGQNVTFRCDPISEHNRLYWYRQTLGQGPEFLTYFQNEAQLEKSRLLSDRFSAERPKGSFSTLEIQRTEQGDSAMYLCASSSGGRVGETQYFGPGTRLLVL.

The chain uses TRBV28 and TRBJ1-2; unclear D gene. Trimming stripped 6 bases from V and 3 bases from J, with 11 bases between. Looked up from germline, CDR1 is MDHEN and CDR2 is SYDVKM. This CDR3 contains 13 residues. The CDR3 sequence is CASRTRRDYGYTF. The CDR3 region has the DNA TGTGCCAGCAGAACAAGGAGGGACTATGGCTACACCTTC.

V usage is TRBV7-8 and J usage is TRBJ1-1; TRBD1 aligns across 10 bases. Germline V gives CDR1 SGHVS, CDR2 FQNEAQ. Trimming at V came to 1 base and at J to 3 bases, leaving 8 bases not matched to a gene. This CDR3 has 17 residues. The CDR3 reads CASSLGGTGVRYTEAFF. The CDR3 DNA follows: TGTGCCAGCAGCTTAGGAGGGACAGGGGTTAGGTACACTGAAGCTTTCTTT.

On this clone: One end of the junction does not line up with germline, which may come from a read error. J is TRBJ2-5 and V is TRBV7-9; tentative D call: TRBD1 (6 bases). In germline, CDR1 is SEHNR, CDR2 FQNEAQ (reference sequence). CDR3 length: 12 amino acids. CDR3 loop: CSSTRTVETQYF. The CDR3 region has the DNA TGTTCCAGCACAAGGACAGTAGAGACCCAGTACTTC. Complete variable domain (other parts from reference TRBV7-9 and TRBJ2-5): DTGVSQNPRHKITKRGQNVTFRCDPISEHNRLYWYRQTLGQGPEFLTYFQNEAQLEKSRLLSDRFSAERPKGSFSTLEIQRTEQGDSAMYLCSSTRTVETQYFGPGTRLLVL.

The CDR3 nucleotides read TGCGCCAGCAGGACGTTCCCCGAGGCGGGGGGTTACAATGAGCAGTTCTTC. Its translation is CASRTFPEAGGYNEQFF. V is TRBV10-2 and J is TRBJ2-1, with 8 bases that match TRBD2. The CDR3 is 17 residues long. Trimming took 6 bases from V and 4 from J; bases not matched to a gene: 14. Germline V lookup: CDR1 WSHSY, CDR2 SAAADI.

The V and J genes are TRBV28 and TRBJ1-3; D uncertain. The germline V gene has CDR1 MDHEN and CDR2 SYDVKM. CDR3 length equals 15 residues. The V end lost 1 base, the J end lost 1 base, and 8 bases lay between the germline ends. CDR3 bases: TGTGCCAGCAGTTTATACCGGGGATCTGGAAACACCATATATTTT. Translation: CASSLYRGSGNTIYF. The complete variable domain, with remaining parts taken from reference TRBV28 and TRBJ1-3, reads DVKVTQSSRYLVKRTGEKVFLECVQDMDHENMFWYRQDPGLGLRLIYFSYDVKMKEKGDIPEGYSVSREKKERFSLILESASTNQTSMYLCASSLYRGSGNTIYFGEGSWLTVV.

This chain connects TRBV2 to TRBJ1-5; the D is unclear. The CDR3 has 14 residues. Per germline, CDR1 SNHLY and CDR2 FYNNEI. Trimming took off 0 bases at V and 9 bases at J, with 12 bases between the two ends. The CDR3 is CASSEAQLSGPQHF. DNA for the CDR3: TGTGCCAGCAGTGAAGCCCAACTGTCCGGGCCCCAGCATTTT.

J is TRBJ2-1 and V is TRBV5-6; perhaps TRBD1 as D (6 bases). Trimming left V 0 bases short and J 2 bases short, with 9 bases between. The CDR3 has 15 residues. Germline CDR1 and CDR2: SGHDT and YYEEEE. The CDR3 coding sequence is TGTGCCAGCAGCTTGGCAGGGGAAACCTACAATGAGCAGTTCTTC. It encodes CASSLAGETYNEQFF. The whole variable domain, remainder taken from reference TRBV5-6 and TRBJ2-1, is DAGVTQSPTHLIKTRGQQVTLRCSPKSGHDTVSWYQQALGQGPQFIFQYYEEEERQRGNFPDRFSGHQFPNYSSELNVNALLLGDSALYLCASSLAGETYNEQFFGPGTRLTVL.

The rearrangement uses TRBV2 and TRBJ1-5; 7 nucleotides line up with TRBD1. Trimming cost V 2 bases and J 2 bases; bases outside gene matches: 3. The germline V gene encodes CDR1 SNHLY and CDR2 FYNNEI. CDR3 length: 15 residues. CDR3 DNA: TGTGCCAGCAGTGAAAACAGGGGCGGCAATCAGCCCCAGCATTTT. It yields the protein CASSENRGGNQPQHF.

This chain joins TRBV5-4 and TRBJ2-3; 8 bases fit TRBD2. J gave up 5 bases and V 3 bases, and 14 bases lay outside the gene matches. Germline loops: CDR1 SGHNT, CDR2 YYREEE (reference sequence). The CDR3 is made up of 17 amino acids. CDR3 sequence (DNA): TGTGCCAGCAGCTCCCGAGCGGGAGCCGCAAGGGGAGATACGCAGTATTTT. Translating it yields CASSSRAGAARGDTQYF.

The genes are TRBV5-1 and TRBJ1-4, with no clear D. Trimming removed 0 bases from V and 3 bases from J, with 12 bases in between. Per germline, CDR1 SGHRS and CDR2 YFSETQ. This CDR3 has 16 amino acids. CDR3 DNA sequence: TGCGCCAGCAGCTTGGCGAGGGCCCCGGCTAATGAAAAACTGTTTTTT. Protein product: CASSLARAPANEKLFF.

The chain couples TRBV21-1 to TRBJ2-1; the table gives TRBD2 as D, unverified against the DNA. TRBV21-1 is assigned pseudogene status. The CDR3 has 16 residues. This chain's CDR3 is CASRGRGARTLNEQFF. The DNA of the CDR3 is TGTGCCAGCAGGGGACGGGGGGCCAGGACTTTGAATGAGCAGTTCTTC.

This chain connects TRBV11-2 to TRBJ2-1, with D perhaps TRBD2 (5 bases). CDR1 is SGHAT, CDR2 FQNNGV, per germline. This CDR3 has 16 residues. The V gene lost 5 bases and the J gene lost 2 bases, with 16 bases spanning the gap. The CDR3 here is CASSLEGGWTYNEQFF. The CDR3 DNA is TGTGCCAGCAGCCTCGAAGGCGGGTGGACCTACAATGAGCAGTTCTTC.

The chain joins TRBV14 to TRBJ2-1; 9 bases map to TRBD2. The germline gives CDR1 SGHDN, CDR2 FVKESK. The CDR3 totals 16 residues. The J segment lost 9 bases and the V segment lost 3 bases, leaving 12 bases of the junction unmatched. The CDR3 coding sequence is TGTGCCAGCAGCCAGTGGGGACGGGGGACTAGCACTGAGCAGTTCTTC. Encoded protein: CASSQWGRGTSTEQFF.

This clone was counted between two and nine times. The chain employs TRBV15 and TRBJ2-3; 8 nucleotides line up with TRBD1. The CDR3 runs to 17 residues. The germline gives CDR1 LNHNV, CDR2 YYDKDF (reference sequence). V lost 2 bases to trimming and J lost 7 bases; unmatched junction nucleotides: 14. CDR3 coding DNA: TGTGCCACCAGCAGAACCGGGACAGGACAGTTTGGAAATACGCAGTATTTT. This translates into CATSRTGTGQFGNTQYF.